Following are 14 T cell receptor beta chains from one sample sequenced in a study of blood T cell repertoires in COVID-19. TCRdb's table, derived via immunoSEQ multiplex PCR, lists solely in-frame clones and lacks some. The table has under 300,000 clones, about 88% seen once. Sequences were obtained from PBMCs or T cells enriched from blood (not recorded which). These receptors originate from a woman aged 50 to 60 who had recovered from COVID-19.

In this sample, this clone turned up a few times. The J gene is TRBJ2-1, the V gene TRBV12-1; the table's D call, TRBD2, was not checked against the DNA. TRBV12-1 has pseudogene status. CDR3 length: 15 residues. Here the CDR3 DNA reads TGTGCCAGCAGCTTTGATAGCGGGCCCGCTGATGAGCAGTTCTTC. Its protein product is CASSFDSGPADEQFF.

This clone was observed a handful of times. V and J are TRBV28 and TRBJ1-1, with D tentatively TRBD1 (5 bases). Trimming cost V 8 bases and J 5 bases, with 18 bases left between them. Germline CDR1 is MDHEN and CDR2 is SYDVKM. This CDR3 region has 14 residues. CDR3 sequence reads: CASGNVRGKTEAFF. The CDR3 DNA sequence: TGTGCCAGCGGAAACGTGCGGGGGAAGACTGAAGCTTTCTTT.

This chain joins TRBV24-1 and TRBJ2-1; 13 bases match TRBD2. This CDR3 has 17 amino acids. Germline V lookup: CDR1 KGHDR, CDR2 SFDVKD. V trimming: 4 bases; J trimming: 3 bases; junction bases outside the gene matches: 5. CDR3 sequence: CATSDRTSGSFYNEQFF. As DNA, the CDR3 is TGTGCCACCAGTGACCGGACTAGCGGGAGCTTCTACAATGAGCAGTTCTTC.

V is TRBV9 and J is TRBJ2-2; TRBD2 might be the D (5 bases). This CDR3 is built from 13 residues. Germline V gives CDR1 SGDLS, CDR2 YYNGEE. V lost 0 bases and J 6 bases, leaving 6 bases between the germline ends. CDR3 in DNA: TGTGCCAGCAGCGTAGGAGGGCCCGGGGAGCTGTTTTTT. It specifies CASSVGGPGELFF.

The V and J genes are TRBV27 and TRBJ1-2, with a tentative D call TRBD1 (5 bases). This CDR3 spans 16 amino acids. The germline V gene has CDR1 MNHEY and CDR2 SMNVEV (reference sequence). Deletions cut 0 bases from V and 2 bases from J, with 13 bases between. This chain's CDR3 is CASSLSSEGKNYGYTF. CDR3 bases: TGTGCCAGCAGTTTATCGTCGGAGGGGAAGAACTATGGCTACACCTTC.

A few counts support this clone. The chain recombines TRBV7-2 with TRBJ2-1; 8 nucleotides match TRBD2. CDR1 is SGHTA and CDR2 is FQGNSA in the germline V gene. The V and J ends lost 5 bases and 9 bases, in that order; junction bases with no gene match: 6. The CDR3 is 13 amino acids. The CDR3 reads CASSSGRTGEQFF. The CDR3 DNA reads as TGTGCCAGCAGCAGCGGGAGAACTGGTGAGCAGTTCTTC. The whole variable domain, remainder taken from reference TRBV7-2 and TRBJ2-1, is GAGVSQSPSNKVTEKGKDVELRCDPISGHTALYWYRQSLGQGLEFLIYFQGNSAPDKSGLPSDRFSAERTGGSVSTLTIQRTQQEDSAVYLCASSSGRTGEQFFGPGTRLTVL.

CDR3 nucleotides: TGTGCCAGCAGCTTGGTGGCGGGAGGATACAATGAGCAGTTCTTC. Translating it yields CASSLVAGGYNEQFF. V is TRBV5-8 and J is TRBJ2-1, with 8 nucleotides matching TRBD2. The CDR3 totals 15 residues. J lost 4 bases, V lost 0 bases, and 3 bases had no gene match. Germline V lookup: CDR1 SGHTS, CDR2 YDEGEE.

The chain couples TRBV5-1 to TRBJ2-2, with unresolved D. With 1 base removed from V and 2 bases from J, the gap between germline ends came to 9 bases. The CDR3 has 15 residues. Germline CDR1 and CDR2: SGHRS and YFSETQ. The CDR3 DNA reads as TGCGCCAGCAGCTTGAGCCTAGAAAACACCGGGGAGCTGTTTTTT. It translates to CASSLSLENTGELFF.

The chain is built from TRBV3-1 (or the pseudogene TRBV3-2) and TRBJ1-5; 9 bases are a match to TRBD1. CDR3 length: 15 amino acids. The V and J ends lost 4 bases and 4 bases, in that order; junction bases with no gene match: 5. Germline lookup yields CDR1 LGHDT and CDR2 YNNKEL (reference sequence). CDR3 loop: CASSPRDRANQPQHF. In DNA, the CDR3 is TGTGCCAGCAGCCCCAGGGACAGGGCTAATCAGCCCCAGCATTTT.

The chain has TRBV11-2 and TRBJ1-2; 10 bases are a match to TRBD1. Germline V gene sequence: CDR1 SGHAT, CDR2 FQNNGV. V trimming: 3 bases; J trimming: 2 bases; junction bases outside the gene matches: 6. This CDR3 has 16 amino acids. CDR3 DNA: TGTGCCAGCAGCTTGGGGCGGGGACAGGGGAACTATGGCTACACCTTC. It translates to CASSLGRGQGNYGYTF.

V usage is TRBV27 and J usage is TRBJ2-7, with 7 bases lining up with TRBD2. With 5 bases clipped from V and 3 bases from J, the junction kept 7 bases outside the gene matches. The CDR3 spans 14 residues. Germline CDR1 reads MNHEY; CDR2 reads SMNVEV (reference sequence). CDR3: CASSPRTRVYEQYF. The DNA of the CDR3 is TGTGCCAGCAGTCCCAGGACTAGAGTCTACGAGCAGTACTTC.

The chain is built from TRBV30 and TRBJ1-2; 7 positions agree with TRBD1. This CDR3 has 14 residues. Germline V gene sequence: CDR1 GTSNPN, CDR2 SVGIG (reference sequence). V shed 1 base and J 1 base; nucleotides not matched to a gene: 3. Written as DNA, the CDR3 is TGTGCCTGGAGTGAAACAGGGGTTAACTATGGCTACACCTTC. As protein: CAWSETGVNYGYTF. Complete variable domain (other parts from reference TRBV30 and TRBJ1-2): SQTIHQWPATLVQPVGSPLSLECTVEGTSNPNLYWYRQAAGRGLQLLFYSVGIGQISSEVPQNLSASRPQDRQFILSSKKLLLSDSGFYLCAWSETGVNYGYTFGSGTRLTVV.

V is TRBV11-2 and J is TRBJ2-1; 7 bases align to TRBD2. The trim removed 5 bases at V and 2 bases at J, leaving 6 bases unmatched. The CDR3 totals 15 residues. Germline V gene lookup returns CDR1 SGHAT and CDR2 FQNNGV. CDR3 coding DNA: TGTGCCAGCAGCCAACGACTAGCTACCTACAATGAGCAGTTCTTC. Its protein product is CASSQRLATYNEQFF.

The chain has TRBV27 and TRBJ1-1, with D tentatively TRBD1 (6 bases). This CDR3 has 15 residues. Deletions cut 2 bases from V and 4 bases from J, with 14 bases between. Germline V gives CDR1 MNHEY, CDR2 SMNVEV (reference sequence). The CDR3 region has the DNA TGTGCCAGCAGTTTAGGCTTCCAGGGGCCCACTGAAGCTTTCTTT. Translated, it gives CASSLGFQGPTEAFF.